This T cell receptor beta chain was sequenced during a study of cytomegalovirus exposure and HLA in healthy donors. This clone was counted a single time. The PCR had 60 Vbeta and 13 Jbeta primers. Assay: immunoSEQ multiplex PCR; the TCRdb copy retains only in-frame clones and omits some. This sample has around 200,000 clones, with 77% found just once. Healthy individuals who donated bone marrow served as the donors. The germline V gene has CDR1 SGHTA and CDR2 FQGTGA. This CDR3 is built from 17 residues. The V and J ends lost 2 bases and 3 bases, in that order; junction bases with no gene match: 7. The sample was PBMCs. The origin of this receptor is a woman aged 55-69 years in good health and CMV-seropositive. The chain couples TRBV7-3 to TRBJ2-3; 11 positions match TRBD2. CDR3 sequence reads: CASSLFTSGGLTDTQYF. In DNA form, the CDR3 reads TGTGCCAGCAGCTTATTTACTAGCGGGGGACTAACAGATACGCAGTATTTT.